This T cell receptor (beta chain) derives from a study of T cells after yellow fever vaccination. Study-level results: Bulk-population clonotypes that are abundant could appear as contaminants in FACS-sorted repertoires.

This clonotype was counted between two and nine times. What it recognizes is unknown. TCRdb processed the 5' RACE reads anew with MiXCR; each CDR3 protein has one entry. The sample consists of around 310,000 distinct CDR3 sequences, approximately 3.9% of them appearing once. The length of the CDR3 is 16 residues. The V end lost 8 bases, the J end lost 2 bases, and 16 bases lay between the germline ends. The germline V gene encodes CDR1 MNHEY and CDR2 SMNVEV (reference sequence). The chain recombines TRBV27 with TRBJ2-6; D remains ambiguous. The sample was PBMCs, taken on the day of the yellow fever booster vaccination. The TCR sequence derives from a man between 18 and 29 years old who received the YFV17D yellow fever vaccine. CDR3 residues: CASAARQPTGANVLTF. CDR3 nucleotide sequence: TGTGCCAGCGCGGCCCGACAACCGACTGGGGCCAACGTCCTGACTTTC.